This TCR beta chain was identified in a study of beta chain features in type 1 diabetes (dated by TCRdb to the late 2010s). Background on the whole study: Mean age, gender distribution, total cell number and subset yield did not differ between patients and healthy donors. A total of roughly 110 million sorted cells were examined across all samples, and the number of cells per subset was strongly correlated with RNA yield. In the study, recently diagnosed type 1 diabetes patients and matched healthy donors were compared on the TCRB repertoires of their sorted circulating CD4+ T cell subsets. Regulatory and stem cell-like memory subsets were isolated from only 8 patients and about 8 healthy donors, whereas naive and central memory subsets came from all 30 or so donors. Findings and caveats that apply to the study as a whole: Because cDNA was sequenced instead of genomic DNA, activated cells with high expression could be over-represented, although the groups did not differ in activation or CD3 levels. PCR may preferentially amplify shorter templates, but because patient and control samples were amplified and corrected together, any resulting skew would affect both groups equally. Patients with type 1 diabetes made fewer insertions and deleted more nucleotides at VDJ recombination sites, implying thymic rearrangement abnormalities. Naive, central memory and regulatory TCRB repertoires appeared more similar among patients than among healthy donors. Because small numbers of individuals were included in the HLA sub-analyses, any influence of HLA type on TCRB rearrangement was left unresolved. In all four CD4+ subsets, TCRB CDR3 length was moderately but significantly shorter in type 1 diabetes patients.

A note on this clone: Its antigen specificity is not known. No qualities accompany the bases; no much larger clone lies one base away.

All of the isolated RNA was reverse transcribed with the High Capacity cDNA Reverse Transcription Kit, so expressed TCRB transcripts were sequenced. Deep immunoSEQ sequencing was applied to naive, central memory and regulatory T cell samples, giving an average of about 3.57 million total reads per sample. Sorted cells were lysed in RLT buffer and RNA was extracted with DNase-treated RNeasy Micro or Mini kits, depending on cell number. Each cell subset was processed on its own to prevent cross-contamination, while patient and healthy donor samples were processed together. TCRB sequences were amplified from cDNA with the immunoSEQ multiplex PCR, producing 87-bp fragments spanning the CDR3 region. Sequencing of the amplicons was performed on the Illumina HiSeq platform. Under the source paper's analysis protocol: Synthetic template baselines were used to correct PCR bias computationally, reads within Hamming distance 2 were collapsed together, and singletons that could not be merged were discarded. By aligning reads against IMGT, V, D and J genes, CDR3 length, and insertions or deletions at six rearrangement sites were assigned. Within each subset, clonotype counts were normalized to the number of sorted cells before true diversity and Gini coefficients were calculated with the tcR R package. The overlap coefficient, calculated on TCRB nucleotide sequences, was used to measure repertoire sharing. Sourced from immuneACCESS, this table was stored by TCRdb with only in-frame sequences that have V and J called. A share of the clones is absent; for the studies checked, an unresolved V gene accounts for under half, and the remainder has no known explanation. V, J and clone size were drawn from that table, and D and trimming were deduced from the DNA. Here the sample has around 130,000 clones; roughly 15% occur a single time. The biggest ten clones account for over 2% of the sample.

Including the terminal cysteine and phenylalanine, the CDR3 comprises 14 residues. Kept here is only the CDR3 DNA, which spans 42 bases and is read in frame from base 1. Based on the germline V gene, the CDR1 and CDR2 sequences are MNHEY and SVGAGI. Trimming takes 6 bases off V and 3 bases off J; junction bases not matched to a gene: 4. Each donor gave one peripheral blood draw, roughly 0.12 L on average, collected into heparinised tubes. A BD FACSAria II and a panel including CD45RO, CCR7, CD25, CD127, CD95 and CD27 were used to sort naive, central memory, regulatory and stem cell-like memory CD4+ T cells. All sorted populations exceeded 95% purity. Right away, PBMCs were isolated by Lymphoprep density gradient centrifugation and were stained directly, with no culture step. So that batch effects would be minimized, each experiment stained and sorted samples in pairs, pairing one healthy donor with one patient.

Rearrangement joined TRBV6-5 to TRBJ1-2, with TRBD1 identical over 10 junction bases. Sample: central memory CD4+ T cells from blood. The sequence came from a young man with type 1 diabetes. At the DNA level, the sequence is TGTGCCAGCAGGAGGACAGGGGGGGACTATGGCTACACCTTC. It codes for CASRRTGGDYGYTF.